This T cell receptor beta chain was captured in a study of identical twins. This clonotype showed up just a few times. Looked up from germline, CDR1 is KGHDR and CDR2 is SFDVKD. The CDR3 extends over 12 amino acids. V lost 9 bases and J 4 bases, leaving 10 bases between the germline ends. TCRdb passed the 5' RACE reads through MiXCR, listing each CDR3 protein once. This table holds 1.5 million or so distinct CDR3 sequences, under 35% found once. This chain links TRBV24-1 with TRBJ2-3, with D hard to call. The receptor was isolated from a newborn girl in good health. The sequencing sample was made of cord blood. The DNA for the CDR3 is TGTGCCACCCGCGGTAGCTCAGATACGCAGTATTTT. The encoded protein is CATRGSSDTQYF.